There are a few counts of the clone carrying this TCR beta chain. The antigen remains unidentified. The sample is drawn from a study of beta chain features in type 1 diabetes. The study's findings and limits: Among patients with Type 1 diabetes, TCRB CDR3s were moderately but significantly shorter in every one of the four CD4+ subsets.

Expressed TCRB transcripts got sequenced, as all isolated RNA was reverse transcribed. Assay used: immunoSEQ multiplex PCR; TCRdb lists only in-frame clones, some missing. The repertoire holds approximately 270,000 clones, with roughly an eighth as singletons. Trimming took off 4 bases at V and 6 bases at J, with 15 bases between the two ends. This CDR3 has 14 amino acids. Germline V gene data show CDR1 as LGHNA and CDR2 as YSLEER. V and J are TRBV4-3 and TRBJ1-2, with D possibly being TRBD1 (5 bases). What was sequenced was naive CD4+ T cells from blood. This sequence originates from a man aged 30 to 45 with type 1 diabetes. Here the CDR3 reads CASSPTVPRDGYTF. DNA for the CDR3: TGCGCCAGCAGCCCGACAGTGCCCAGGGATGGCTACACCTTC.